This T cell receptor (beta chain) is from a study of shared clonotypes between healthy human individuals. The CDR3 covers 14 residues. Germline values: CDR1 SEHNR, CDR2 FQNEAQ (reference sequence). J lost 6 bases, V lost 5 bases, and 6 bases had no gene match. The table came from immunoSEQ multiplex PCR; TCRdb's copy has only in-frame clones and leaves some out. The sample lists 200,000 to 250,000 clones, 60% to 70% occurring once. The rearrangement links TRBV7-9 to TRBJ2-7; 11 bases are shared with TRBD2. Sequencing was done on a sample of memory CD4+ T cells sorted from blood. Documented subset: CD45RA-negative fraction. This receptor was obtained from a man aged 30 to 45 in good health. CDR3: CASSPTGTSGEQYF. The CDR3 DNA follows: TGTGCCAGCAGCCCCACCGGGACTAGCGGCGAGCAGTACTTC.